This T cell receptor (beta chain) was documented in a study of blood T cell repertoires in COVID-19. For the study at large: The cDNA or gDNA used as material had been derived from T cells, B-cell-depleted T cells, or PBMCs.

Original handling: Using reference gene primer amplification, nucleated cell counts were estimated. The assay was immunoSEQ multiplex PCR, and TCRdb's table has in-frame clones only and misses some. The V and J calls and clone size come from that table; D and trimming were worked out from the DNA. The table shows 280,000 or so clones, with roughly 87% occurring only once. This clone was seen only once. The V end lost 5 bases, the J end lost 4 bases, and 11 bases lay between the germline ends. This CDR3 spans 13 amino acids. The sequence was collected from a man between 18 and 29 years old with active or convalescent COVID-19. Sequences were obtained from peripheral blood. The genes are TRBV12-3 or TRBV12-4 and TRBJ1-2; D is unclear. The CDR3 here is CASSLGLPYGYTF. Written as DNA, the CDR3 is TGTGCCAGCAGTCTTGGGCTCCCCTATGGCTACACCTTC.